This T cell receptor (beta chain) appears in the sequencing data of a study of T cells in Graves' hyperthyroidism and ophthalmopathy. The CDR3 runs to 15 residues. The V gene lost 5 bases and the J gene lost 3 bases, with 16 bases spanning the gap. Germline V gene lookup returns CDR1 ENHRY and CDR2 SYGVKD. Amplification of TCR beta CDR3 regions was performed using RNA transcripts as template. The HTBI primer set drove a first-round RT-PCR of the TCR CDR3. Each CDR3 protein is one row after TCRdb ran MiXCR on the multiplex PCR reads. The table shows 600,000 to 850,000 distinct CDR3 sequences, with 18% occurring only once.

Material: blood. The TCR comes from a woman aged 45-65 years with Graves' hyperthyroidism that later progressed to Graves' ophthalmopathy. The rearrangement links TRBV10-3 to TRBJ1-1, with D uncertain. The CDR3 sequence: CAISTLGRMDTEAFF. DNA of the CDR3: TGTGCCATCAGTACCCTAGGGAGGATGGACACTGAAGCTTTCTTT.